A selection of T cell receptor beta chains follows, all from one sample in a study of blood T cells in healthy people across ages. One entry per CDR3 protein results from TCRdb running MiXCR on the 5' RACE reads. The sample carries 1.5 million to 2 million distinct CDR3 sequences, around 50% recorded once. Material for sequencing was blood. Every receptor here comes from a woman aged 35 to 49 in good health. Both conserved end residues are part of each CDR3. D genes are given only for firm matches. Rows may omit the clone size; those that give it use once, few, many or a size class.

d_gene,abundance,v_gene,j_gene,CDR3nt,CDR3aa
-,many,TRBV6-5,TRBJ2-7,TGTGCCAGCAGTTACCAGGCCGAACTGGGACTCGAGCAGTACTTC,CASSYQAELGLEQYF
-,-,TRBV18,TRBJ2-5,TGTGCCAGCTCACCGGAGAATTTACAAGAGACCCAGTACTTC,CASSPENLQETQYF
-,-,TRBV10-3,TRBJ2-3,TGTGCCATCAGTGAGGACAGTAACACAGATACGCAGTATTTT,CAISEDSNTDTQYF
TRBD1,few,TRBV7-2,TRBJ2-1,TGTGCCAGCAGCTTAGGGGGGACAGGGAGGAATAATGAGCAGTTCTTC,CASSLGGTGRNNEQFF
-,few,TRBV20-1,TRBJ1-5,TGCAGTGCTAGAGACTCCCTGAAGGCGCCCCAGCATTTT,CSARDSLKAPQHF
-,-,TRBV29-1,TRBJ2-1,TGCAGCGTTGCACGTGGCCCTAGCGCCTACAATGAGCAGTTCTTC,CSVARGPSAYNEQFF
TRBD1,-,TRBV20-1,TRBJ2-7,TGCAGTGCTAGATATCCCCGGACAGGGAAAGTCTACGAGCAGTACTTC,CSARYPRTGKVYEQYF
-,-,TRBV28,TRBJ1-2,TGTGCCAGCAGTTTACAGAGGACGGTGGCAGGGAATGGCTACACCTTC,CASSLQRTVAGNGYTF
TRBD2,-,TRBV4-2,TRBJ2-4,TGTGCCAGCAGCCGCCGGGGACTAGCGGGGGCCCTAGCCAAAAACATTCAGTACTTC,CASSRRGLAGALAKNIQYF
-,-,TRBV20-1,TRBJ1-2,TGCAGTGCTAGCCTTGAGGTCCGAATATATGGCTACACCTTC,CSASLEVRIYGYTF
TRBD1,-,TRBV28,TRBJ1-6,TGTGCCAGCAGTTTTGGGGACAGGGAGAGTTCACCCCTCCACTTT,CASSFGDRESSPLHF
-,-,TRBV10-1,TRBJ2-3,TGCGCCAGCAGTGGGTCAAGCGACCCTAGCACAGATACGCAGTATTTT,CASSGSSDPSTDTQYF
-,-,TRBV3-1,TRBJ1-2,TGTGCCAGCAGCCAAGGATCAGGGAGGTGTGGCTACACCTTC,CASSQGSGRCGYTF
-,-,TRBV28,TRBJ2-7,TGTGCCAGCAGTTTTTCTCTGGACTACGAGCAGTACTTC,CASSFSLDYEQYF
-,once,TRBV20-1,TRBJ1-2,TGCAGTGTGGTCCAGATTGACTATGGCTACACCTTC,CSVVQIDYGYTF
-,-,TRBV20-1,TRBJ1-6,TGCAGTGCTCCCCGTCCTTATGGTAATTCACCCCTCCACTTT,CSAPRPYGNSPLHF
-,-,TRBV20-1,TRBJ1-5,TGCAGTGCTACCCGTAGTGGATGGGGGGATCAGCCCCAGCATTTT,CSATRSGWGDQPQHF
TRBD2,few,TRBV4-2,TRBJ2-3,TGTGCCAGCAGCCAAGAGGCTAGCGGGGGGGCCACAGATACGCAGTATTTT,CASSQEASGGATDTQYF
-,-,TRBV7-2,TRBJ2-4,TGTGCCAGCAGCCCGGGGACAAAGGGGTACATTCAGTACTTC,CASSPGTKGYIQYF
-,-,TRBV15,TRBJ1-5,TGTGCCACCAGCAGTCGAAGGGGGGACAATCAGCCCCAGCATTTT,CATSSRRGDNQPQHF
TRBD2,-,TRBV27,TRBJ2-3,TGTGCCAGCAGTACCCGACTAGCGGGGGGAATGGATACGCAGTATTTT,CASSTRLAGGMDTQYF
TRBD2,-,TRBV18,TRBJ2-3,TGTGCCAGCTCACCACCGGGACTACCCGATACGCAGTATTTT,CASSPPGLPDTQYF
-,-,TRBV28,TRBJ1-6,TGTGCCAGCAGCGATCCTCAGGTGGGGAGGAATTCACCCCTCCACTTT,CASSDPQVGRNSPLHF
-,-,TRBV9,TRBJ2-3,TGTGCCAGCAGCGTAGATTGGGATACGCAGTATTTT,CASSVDWDTQYF